This TCR beta chain was captured in a study of T cells in Graves' hyperthyroidism and ophthalmopathy. Findings of the study overall: Blood also held most thyroid clonotypes expanded beyond 0.001.

It was RNA transcripts that yielded the amplified TCR beta CDR3 regions. When the TCR CDR3 underwent first-round RT-PCR, the HTBI primer set was used. From the multiplex PCR reads, TCRdb called clonotypes with MiXCR, one entry per CDR3 protein. The sample has approximately 300,000 distinct CDR3 sequences, 17% seen once. This clonotype has a count of ten or more. Its antigen is currently unknown. For ophthalmopathy patients, the Clinical Activity Score was at least 3 and the NOSPECS grade at least 4; duration was under 3 months. Material: blood. The sequence was obtained from a woman in her sixties or seventies with Graves' ophthalmopathy.

In nucleotides, the CDR3 is TGCAGTGCCCGAGGGACTATGGAGACCCAGTACTTC. It translates to CSARGTMETQYF. This chain joins TRBV20-1 and TRBJ2-5, with 7 bases matching TRBD2. Germline-derived CDR1 and CDR2 are DFQATT and SNEGSKA (reference sequence). The trim removed 6 bases at V and 5 bases at J, leaving 6 bases unmatched. The CDR3 runs 12 residues.